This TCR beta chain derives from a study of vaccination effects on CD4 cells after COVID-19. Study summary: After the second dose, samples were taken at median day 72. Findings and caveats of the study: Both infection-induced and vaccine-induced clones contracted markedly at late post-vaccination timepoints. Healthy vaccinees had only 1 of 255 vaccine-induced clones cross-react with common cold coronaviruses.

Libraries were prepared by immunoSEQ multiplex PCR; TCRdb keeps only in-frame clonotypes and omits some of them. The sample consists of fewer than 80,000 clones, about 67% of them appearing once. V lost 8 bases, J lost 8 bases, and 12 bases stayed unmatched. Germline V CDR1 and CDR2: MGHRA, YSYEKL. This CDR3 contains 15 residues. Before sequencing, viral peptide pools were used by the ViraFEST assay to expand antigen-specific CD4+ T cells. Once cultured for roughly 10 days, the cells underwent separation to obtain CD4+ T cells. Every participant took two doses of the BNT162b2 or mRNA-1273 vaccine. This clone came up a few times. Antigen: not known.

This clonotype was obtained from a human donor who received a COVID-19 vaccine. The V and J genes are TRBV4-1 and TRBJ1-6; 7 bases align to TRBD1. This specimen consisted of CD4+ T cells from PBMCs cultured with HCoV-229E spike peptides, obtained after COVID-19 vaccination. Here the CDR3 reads CASGKIRQGYSPLHF. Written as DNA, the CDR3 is TGCGCCAGCGGCAAGATTCGACAGGGATATTCACCCCTCCACTTT.